Shown below are 27 T cell receptor beta chains from a single sample sequenced in a study of blood T cell repertoires in COVID-19. The data were produced by immunoSEQ multiplex PCR, yet TCRdb's version contains in-frame clones alone and is incomplete. The profile shows 100,000 to 150,000 clones, more than 70% of them singletons. Material for sequencing was peripheral blood. These receptors all stem from a man aged 60 to 69 with acute or convalescent COVID-19.

V usage is TRBV5-1 and J usage is TRBJ1-6; TRBD1 might be the D (5 bases). V dropped 1 base and J dropped 5 bases, with 10 bases sitting between them. The CDR3 runs to 15 residues. Germline lookup yields CDR1 SGHRS and CDR2 YFSETQ. The CDR3 DNA sequence: TGCGCCAGCAGCTTGTCCAGGGCAAATAATTCACCCCTCCACTTT. Amino acids: CASSLSRANNSPLHF.

This chain links TRBV19 with TRBJ1-2, with 12 bases lining up with TRBD1. V was clipped by 8 bases and J by 3 bases; unmatched bases: 4. The germline gives CDR1 LNHDA, CDR2 SQIVND (reference sequence). There are 14 residues in the CDR3. The CDR3 nucleotides read TGTGCCAGTTCGGGACAGGGGGCGGACTATGGCTACACCTTC. This gives the protein CASSGQGADYGYTF.

This clone was picked up one time. The CDR3 sequence is CASSRDSVNYEQYF. In DNA, the CDR3 is TGTGCCAGTAGTCGGGACAGCGTAAACTACGAGCAGTACTTC. The chain recombines TRBV19 with TRBJ2-7, with 7 bases matching TRBD1. V was clipped by 5 bases and J by 3 bases; unmatched bases: 7. Germline lookup yields CDR1 LNHDA and CDR2 SQIVND (reference sequence). The length of the CDR3 is 14 residues.

The V gene is TRBV19, the J gene TRBJ1-1; D not certain. Germline V gene sequence: CDR1 LNHDA, CDR2 SQIVND (reference sequence). Trimming took 7 bases from V and 0 from J, leaving 21 bases between them. The CDR3 runs to 17 residues. CDR3 sequence (DNA): TGTGCCAGTACCCGATGGGGTACGGGGAGTATGAACACTGAAGCTTTCTTT. This encodes CASTRWGTGSMNTEAFF.

The gene calls are TRBV5-1 and TRBJ1-5; D remains unclear. The V end was cut by 2 bases, the J end by 1 base, with 10 bases between. The CDR3 covers 15 residues. The germline CDR1 and CDR2 sequences are SGHRS and YFSETQ. CDR3 sequence (DNA): TGCGCCAGCAGCTTAGAGGGCCTAAGCAATCAGCCCCAGCATTTT. Translated: CASSLEGLSNQPQHF.

The chain is built from TRBV29-1 and TRBJ2-5, with D possibly TRBD2 on 6 matching bases. Trimming left V 4 bases short and J 2 bases short, with 23 bases between. The length of the CDR3 is 17 residues. Germline V gene lookup returns CDR1 SQVTM and CDR2 ANQGSEA. DNA of the CDR3: TGCAGCGTTGGAAGGGGCGGGGCGGGGAGTGGGCAAGAGACCCAGTACTTC. Protein sequence: CSVGRGGAGSGQETQYF. The entire variable domain, with the rest obtained from reference TRBV29-1 and TRBJ2-5, is as follows: SAVISQKPSRDICQRGTSLTIQCQVDSQVTMMFWYRQQPGQSLTLIATANQGSEATYESGFVIDKFPISRPNLTFSTLTVSNMSPEDSSIYLCSVGRGGAGSGQETQYFGPGTRLLVL.

The genes are TRBV5-4 and TRBJ2-7; D is ambiguous. The CDR3 sequence is 14 residues long. The germline gives CDR1 SGHNT, CDR2 YYREEE (reference sequence). V gave up 2 bases and J gave up 5 bases, with 14 bases separating them. CDR3 DNA: TGTGCCAGCAGCTTTATTACAGCTTCTAACGAGCAGTACTTC. Translated: CASSFITASNEQYF.

The chain is built from TRBV6-6 and TRBJ2-7, with TRBD2 identical over 8 bases. CDR1 and CDR2 (germline): MNHNY, SVGAGI (reference sequence). CDR3 length equals 15 residues. V gave up 4 bases and J gave up 4 bases; unmatched junction bases: 9. DNA of the CDR3: TGTGCCAGCAGTTCCCCGGGACTAGTCTCATACGAGCAGTACTTC. This gives the protein CASSSPGLVSYEQYF.

The chain joins TRBV6-5 to TRBJ1-1; no clear D. The CDR3 runs to 13 residues. CDR1 and CDR2 from the germline V gene are MNHEY and SVGAGI. Trimming stripped 6 bases from V and 2 bases from J, with 10 bases between. The CDR3: CASSATRNTEAFF. The CDR3 coding sequence is TGTGCCAGCAGCGCGACACGTAACACTGAAGCTTTCTTT.

CDR3 coding DNA: TGTGCCTGGAACAGGGTTAACCCCGGGGAGCTGTTTTTT. It yields the protein CAWNRVNPGELFF. This chain joins TRBV30 and TRBJ2-2, with D maybe TRBD1 (6 bases). The CDR3 is 13 amino acids. The germline gives CDR1 GTSNPN, CDR2 SVGIG (reference sequence). Trimming left V 4 bases short and J 6 bases short, with 12 bases between.

This chain links TRBV28 with TRBJ2-7, with D possibly being TRBD1 (6 bases). With 4 bases removed from V and 0 bases from J, the gap between germline ends came to 16 bases. Germline CDR1 MDHEN, CDR2 SYDVKM. The CDR3 loop spans 16 amino acids. The CDR3 DNA sequence: TGTGCCAGCAGTTCCCGGGACATTTTAAGCTCCTACGAGCAGTACTTC. Translation gives CASSSRDILSSYEQYF. Based on the CDR3 plus reference TRBV28 and TRBJ2-7, the full variable domain is DVKVTQSSRYLVKRTGEKVFLECVQDMDHENMFWYRQDPGLGLRLIYFSYDVKMKEKGDIPEGYSVSREKKERFSLILESASTNQTSMYLCASSSRDILSSYEQYFGPGTRLTVT.

The table lists this clone with a count of one. The chain links TRBV7-8 to TRBJ1-5; D possibly corresponds to TRBD1 (5 bases). The CDR3 extends over 16 amino acids. Germline CDR1 reads SGHVS; CDR2 reads FQNEAQ. Deletions cut 5 bases from V and 1 base from J, with 15 bases between. The CDR3 sequence: CASSVLGGYSNQPQHF. CDR3 bases: TGTGCCAGCAGCGTACTCGGGGGGTACAGCAATCAGCCCCAGCATTTT.

The chain employs TRBV6-5 and TRBJ1-5; no reliable D call. Germline V lookup: CDR1 MNHEY, CDR2 SVGAGI. This CDR3 is 15 amino acids long. Deletions cut 5 bases from V and 2 bases from J, with 13 bases between. The CDR3 is CASSPLKSGNQPQHF. The CDR3 DNA reads as TGTGCCAGCAGTCCCCTGAAGAGTGGCAATCAGCCCCAGCATTTT.

The J gene is TRBJ2-7, the V gene TRBV5-5, with 9 bases matching TRBD2. This CDR3 has 17 amino acids. In germline, CDR1 is SGHKS, CDR2 YYEKEE (reference sequence). The V segment lost 0 bases and the J segment 0 bases; nucleotides outside the gene matches: 7. The CDR3 DNA is TGTGCCAGCAGCTTGGAACTAGCGGGCCTGAGCTCCTACGAGCAGTACTTC. Protein: CASSLELAGLSSYEQYF.

V is TRBV10-3 and J is TRBJ2-7, with 8 bases aligning to TRBD2. This CDR3 comprises 14 residues. With 3 bases clipped from V and 2 bases from J, the junction kept 3 bases outside the gene matches. Germline loops: CDR1 ENHRY, CDR2 SYGVKD. This CDR3 reads CAISEPAGAYEQYF. CDR3 coding DNA: TGTGCCATCAGTGAACCAGCGGGGGCCTACGAGCAGTACTTC.

CDR3: CAIRAVGNTEAFF. Here the CDR3 DNA reads TGTGCCATCAGGGCCGTTGGGAACACTGAAGCTTTCTTT. V gene TRBV10-3 combines with J gene TRBJ1-1, with unresolved D. V lost 6 bases, J lost 1 base, and 9 bases lay in between. The CDR3 has 13 amino acids. Germline V gives CDR1 ENHRY, CDR2 SYGVKD.

The chain's CDR3 is CASIKRGGTNEKLFF. The CDR3 region has the DNA TGTGCCAGCATTAAGCGAGGGGGAACTAATGAAAAACTGTTTTTT. This chain connects TRBV7-9 to TRBJ1-4; tentatively, D is TRBD1 (6 bases). CDR1 and CDR2 (germline): SEHNR, FQNEAQ (reference sequence). CDR3 length: 15 amino acids. V lost 7 bases and J 1 base, leaving 13 bases between the germline ends.

V usage is TRBV19 and J usage is TRBJ1-5; TRBD1 matches 7 bases. With V trimmed by 5 bases and J by 7 bases, 8 bases remained unmatched. The CDR3 length is 14 residues. Germline V gene data show CDR1 as LNHDA and CDR2 as SQIVND (reference sequence). As DNA, the CDR3 is TGTGCCAGTAGTCCAAGGACAGGCGGGCAGCCCCAGCATTTT. It codes for CASSPRTGGQPQHF.

The J gene is TRBJ2-7, the V gene TRBV7-2; D is perhaps TRBD2 (5 bases). This CDR3 spans 15 amino acids. Trimming pared 3 bases from V and 7 bases from J, leaving 19 bases between. Germline V gene sequence: CDR1 SGHTA, CDR2 FQGNSA. The chain's CDR3 is CASSFGSEPEREQYF. DNA for the CDR3: TGTGCCAGCAGCTTCGGTAGCGAGCCCGAGAGGGAGCAGTACTTC.

This clone is a singleton in its sample. The chain couples TRBV5-1 to TRBJ2-7; D is unclear. The V and J ends lost 0 bases and 2 bases respectively, with 9 bases between them. Germline V gene lookup returns CDR1 SGHRS and CDR2 YFSETQ. CDR3 length: 14 amino acids. CDR3 sequence (DNA): TGCGCCAGCAGCTTGGACAGACCCACCTACGAGCAGTACTTC. It codes for CASSLDRPTYEQYF.

The chain uses TRBV5-6 and TRBJ2-5, with a possible D match to TRBD2 (6 bases). In germline, CDR1 is SGHDT, CDR2 YYEEEE. The CDR3 length is 13 residues. V was clipped by 1 base and J by 5 bases, with 9 bases between them. CDR3 in DNA: TGTGCCAGCAGCTTGACGGGAGAGGAGACCCAGTACTTC. This encodes CASSLTGEETQYF.

V usage is TRBV28 and J usage is TRBJ1-2; no clear D gene. This CDR3 is built from 13 residues. Trimming shortened V by 3 bases and J by 3 bases, and 8 bases separated the two germline ends. Germline V gene lookup returns CDR1 MDHEN and CDR2 SYDVKM. The CDR3 sequence is CASSLAEDYGYTF. DNA for the CDR3: TGTGCCAGCAGTTTGGCGGAAGACTATGGCTACACCTTC.

V usage is TRBV7-2 and J usage is TRBJ2-6; 7 positions match TRBD1. V lost 5 bases and J lost 0; bases outside the gene matches: 10. Germline lookup yields CDR1 SGHTA and CDR2 FQGNSA. This CDR3 is 18 amino acids long. CDR3 DNA sequence: TGTGCCAGCAGCCTCGCCACCCGACAGGGCTCTGGGGCCAACGTCCTGACTTTC. Residues: CASSLATRQGSGANVLTF.

The chain recombines TRBV6-2 or TRBV6-3 with TRBJ1-5, with 8 bases identical to TRBD1. V lost 6 bases, J lost 8 bases, and 6 bases stayed unmatched. CDR1 MNHEY and CDR2 SVGEGT come from the germline V gene. This CDR3 is 13 amino acids long. The CDR3 DNA follows: TGTGCCAGCAGCCACGGACAGGGCAAGCCCCAGCATTTT. This encodes CASSHGQGKPQHF.

The chain has TRBV30 and TRBJ2-7; TRBD2 aligns across 13 bases. V shed 1 base, J shed 5 bases, and the junction held 2 bases outside the gene matches. Germline CDR1 and CDR2: GTSNPN and SVGIG (reference sequence). CDR3 size: 14 residues. In DNA form, the CDR3 reads TGTGCCTGGAGTGGGACTAGCGGGAGAAACGAGCAGTACTTC. Its protein product is CAWSGTSGRNEQYF.

The rearrangement links TRBV11-2 to TRBJ2-7, with a weak D call TRBD1 (5 bases). V was pared by 5 bases and J by 3 bases, with 17 bases between. CDR1 is SGHAT, CDR2 FQNNGV, per germline. This CDR3 has 15 amino acids. Written as DNA, the CDR3 is TGTGCCAGCAGCCCTCACGCAGGGATCATCTACGAGCAGTACTTC. Translation gives CASSPHAGIIYEQYF.

The rearrangement uses TRBV19 and TRBJ2-7, with D tentatively TRBD2 (5 bases). CDR1 is LNHDA, CDR2 SQIVND, per germline (reference sequence). CDR3 length: 14 amino acids. V shed 3 bases and J shed 2 bases, with 11 bases lying between them. This CDR3 reads CASSIGEGAYEQYF. DNA for the CDR3: TGTGCCAGTAGTATTGGAGAGGGCGCCTACGAGCAGTACTTC. The whole variable domain, filled in from reference TRBV19 and TRBJ2-7, reads DGGITQSPKYLFRKEGQNVTLSCEQNLNHDAMYWYRQDPGQGLRLIYYSQIVNDFQKGDIAEGYSVSREKKESFPLTVTSAQKNPTAFYLCASSIGEGAYEQYFGPGTRLTVT.